The T cell receptor beta chain under discussion was sequenced for a study of T-cell memory formation after mild COVID-19. TCRdb processed the 5' RACE reads anew with MiXCR; each CDR3 protein has one entry. The table records 530,000 or so distinct CDR3 sequences, around a sixth of them present only once. The CDR3 contains 14 residues. Per germline, CDR1 DFQATT and CDR2 SNEGSKA (reference sequence). V lost 5 bases and J lost 0, with 10 bases in between. This clonotype has at least ten counts. What it binds is unknown. Notes on the study in general: Contracting CD4+ clones sat mainly in CM and EM; CD8+ in EMRA. Second-wave clones with a day 37 peak had unconfirmed SARS-CoV-2 specificity.

V is TRBV20-1 and J is TRBJ1-4; D is unresolved. Sequencing was carried out using PBMCs or a T cell subset sorted from them (not recorded which). The source is an adult woman who had mild COVID-19 (a few samples of this study predate the infection). Cell type and time point are not known. The CDR3 sequence is CSAPYQATNEKLFF. The CDR3 DNA follows: TGCAGTGCTCCTTACCAAGCAACTAATGAAAAACTGTTTTTT.